These 8 T cell receptor beta chains were all obtained from the same sample, sequenced in a study of human T cells and chemical hapten exposure. TCRdb processed the RACE reads anew with MiXCR; each CDR3 protein has one entry. Among tens of thousands of distinct CDR3 sequences listed, more than 9.5% were seen once. Time point described: patch test 2, 6 weeks after DPC sensitization. Treatment defined: therapeutic diphenylcyclopropenone sensitization with weekly scalp DPC. Specimen: whole blood, collected in connection with sensitization to the hapten diphenylcyclopropenone (DPC). The source is a man aged 40-55 years with alopecia areata. Some clones in this sample may be carry-over from other donors' samples.

This clonotype has just a few counts. The rearrangement uses TRBV7-9 and TRBJ1-6, with D hard to call. The germline V gene has CDR1 SEHNR and CDR2 FQNEAQ (reference sequence). V was trimmed by 5 bases and J by 10 bases, leaving 15 bases between them. This CDR3 comprises 14 residues. This CDR3 reads CASSHKSPRSPLHF. The CDR3 DNA reads as TGTGCCAGCAGCCACAAATCCCCCAGGTCACCCCTCCACTTT.

The chain carries TRBV21-1 and TRBJ2-5; the listed D gene, TRBD1, was not tested against the DNA. TRBV21-1 is a pseudogene segment. The CDR3 is 9 residues long. The CDR3 bases are TGTGCCAGCAACGGGCCCCCCCACTTC. It encodes CASNGPPHF.

About this clonotype itself: Its ends do not fully match the called genes, so a read error is possible. V and J are TRBV28 and TRBJ2-4; no clear D gene. Germline V gene data show CDR1 as MDHEN and CDR2 as SYDVKM. The CDR3 length is 12 residues. CDR3: CVSSSPTNIQYF. Here the CDR3 DNA reads TGTGTCAGCAGTTCCCCAACAAACATTCAGTACTTC.

The table lists this clonotype with a few counts. The genes are TRBV19 and TRBJ2-2; either TRBD1 or TRBD2 may fit D (5 bases each). Germline loops: CDR1 LNHDA, CDR2 SQIVND (reference sequence). The CDR3 is 15 amino acids. The V end lost 0 bases, the J end lost 4 bases, and 9 bases lay between the germline ends. CDR3 bases: TGTGCCAGTAGTATAGACGGGGCGGGCACCGGGGAGCTGTTTTTT. Protein sequence: CASSIDGAGTGELFF.

This rearrangement joins TRBV20-1 to TRBJ1-5; D perhaps matches TRBD1 (6 bases). CDR3 length: 15 amino acids. V was clipped by 2 bases and J by 3 bases, with 14 bases between them. Per germline, CDR1 DFQATT and CDR2 SNEGSKA (reference sequence). The CDR3 bases are TGCAGTGCTAGATCAGAGGGACATCTCAATCAGCCCCAGCATTTT. This sequence encodes CSARSEGHLNQPQHF.

This clonotype was recorded a few times. The gene calls are TRBV7-8 and TRBJ1-5; D is unresolved. V was shortened by 2 bases and J by 0 bases, with 8 bases between the two germline ends. This CDR3 spans 15 amino acids. Germline V gene lookup returns CDR1 SGHVS and CDR2 FQNEAQ. The CDR3 loop is CASSLSLYSNQPQHF. The CDR3 nucleotides read TGTGCCAGCAGCTTAAGTCTCTATAGCAATCAGCCCCAGCATTTT.

This sequence joins TRBV6-2 or TRBV6-3 and TRBJ1-4; no reliable D call. The CDR3 is 15 amino acids. The V gene lost 2 bases and the J gene lost 4 bases, with 11 bases spanning the gap. Germline loops: CDR1 MNHEY, CDR2 SVGEGT. CDR3 residues: CASSYNNPGNEKLFF. Here the CDR3 DNA reads TGTGCCAGCAGTTACAACAATCCCGGTAATGAAAAACTGTTTTTT.

The chain links TRBV7-8 to TRBJ2-1; tentative D call: TRBD2 (5 bases). The CDR3 has 13 amino acids. Deletions cut 6 bases from V and 3 bases from J, with 9 bases between. Germline V CDR1 and CDR2: SGHVS, FQNEAQ. The CDR3 nucleotides read TGTGCCAGCAGGTATGGACTCTACAATGAGCAGTTCTTC. As protein: CASRYGLYNEQFF.